This T cell receptor beta chain was captured in a study of blood T cells in healthy people across ages. Broader study findings: Donors of long life had a larger count of naive CD4+ cells and greater diversity than aged donors.

Looked up from germline, CDR1 is SGHRS and CDR2 is YFSETQ. The CDR3 extends over 13 amino acids. Trimming pared 4 bases from V and 8 bases from J, leaving 13 bases between. About this clonotype: The antigen is not known.

Then a second PCR, running about 6 to 11 cycles, was carried out with a sample-barcoded 5' primer and a J-beta primer mix. TCRdb re-derived calls from the 5' RACE reads in MiXCR, one entry per CDR3 protein. The data show 650,000 to 1,000,000 distinct CDR3 sequences, around 36% seen once. PBMCs, at least 7 million per sample, were isolated. This TCR derives from a young man in good health. The chain uses TRBV5-1 and TRBJ2-1, with D perhaps assigned TRBD1 or TRBD2 (6 bases each). Sequences were obtained from blood. CDR3 residues: CASSIGGGYEQFF. The CDR3 DNA reads as TGCGCCAGCAGCATTGGAGGGGGATATGAGCAGTTCTTC.